This entry features one T cell receptor beta chain sequence. No antigen is known for it. This specimen belongs to a study of lymphopenia after photon versus proton radiotherapy. The assay was immunoSEQ multiplex PCR, and TCRdb's table has in-frame clones only and misses some. The table lists 55,000 to 70,000 clones, approximately 83% of them singletons. General study findings and limits: Under photons, naive T cells and diversity fell while effector/memory populations rose.

CDR1 is SNHLY, CDR2 FYNNEI, per germline. This CDR3 is 14 amino acids long. V gave up 7 bases and J gave up 6 bases, with 18 bases separating them. This chain uses TRBV2 with TRBJ1-2; possibly TRBD1 for D (5 bases). This TCR came from a middle-aged man with gastric cancer. Sequenced here: peripheral blood, sampled from a patient treated with photon-based radiotherapy. Here the CDR3 reads CASIHANGGNGYTF. Here the CDR3 DNA reads TGTGCCAGCATCCACGCTAACGGGGGGAATGGCTACACCTTC.